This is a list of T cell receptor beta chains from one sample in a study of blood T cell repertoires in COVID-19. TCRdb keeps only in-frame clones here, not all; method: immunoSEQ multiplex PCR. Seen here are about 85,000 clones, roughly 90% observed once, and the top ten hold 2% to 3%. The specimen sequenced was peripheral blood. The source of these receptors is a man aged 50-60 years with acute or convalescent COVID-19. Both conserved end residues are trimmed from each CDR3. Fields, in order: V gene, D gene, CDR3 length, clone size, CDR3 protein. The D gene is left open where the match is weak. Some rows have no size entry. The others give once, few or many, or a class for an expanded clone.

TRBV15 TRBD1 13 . ATSRAVQGSNIQY
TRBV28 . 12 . ASSHSRQDNEQF
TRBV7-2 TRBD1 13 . ASSYRGLYTDTQY
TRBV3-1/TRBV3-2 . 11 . ASSQEGGYEQY
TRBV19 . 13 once ASRPTSVNQETQY
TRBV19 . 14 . ASSITARRDTDTQY
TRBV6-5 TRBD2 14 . ASSYLGLAGSYEQY
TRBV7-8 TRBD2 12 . ASSGLAVIDTQY
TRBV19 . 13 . ASSILGAGDEKLF
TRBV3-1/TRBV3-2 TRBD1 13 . ASSLAGQDNSPLH
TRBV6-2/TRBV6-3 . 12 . ASSSQDRTDTQY
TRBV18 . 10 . ASSPDLDTQY
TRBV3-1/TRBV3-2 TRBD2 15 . ASSQSGLAGGLEELF
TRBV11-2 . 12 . ASSLTGLRNIQY
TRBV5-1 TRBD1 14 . ASSLANRTGHYGYT
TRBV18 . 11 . ASSRGVWDEQY
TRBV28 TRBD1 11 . ASRTGHNYGYT
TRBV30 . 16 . AWRPNWGRVETNTEAF
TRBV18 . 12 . ASSPGLQDYEQY
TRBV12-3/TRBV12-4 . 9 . ASSLVREAF
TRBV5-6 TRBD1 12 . ASSLDRGNEKLF
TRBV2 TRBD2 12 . ASSEGSGTETQY
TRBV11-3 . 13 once ASSLKTGSTGELF
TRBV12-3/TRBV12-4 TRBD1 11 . ATRRTGVSEQY
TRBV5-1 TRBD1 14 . ASSRIAGQGGETQY
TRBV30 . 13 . AWSPSLLRENIQY
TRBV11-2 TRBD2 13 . ASSLVSSGYNEQF
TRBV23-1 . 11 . ASSQQGRAEAF
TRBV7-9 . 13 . ASSLGGGGGETQY
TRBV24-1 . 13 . ATSLGGSGYNEQF
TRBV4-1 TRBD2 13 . ASSQGPTSGDTQY
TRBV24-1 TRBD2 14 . ATQDGGGLAPDTQY
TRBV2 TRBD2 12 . ASAAGGLVGELF
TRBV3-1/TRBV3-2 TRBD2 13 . ASSQEAGGFLLQF
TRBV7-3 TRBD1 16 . ASSLTAFDRVNTGELF
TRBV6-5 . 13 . ASSYSRDLGGPLH
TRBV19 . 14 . ASSTRFAGLDNEQF
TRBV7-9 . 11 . ASSSNSNSPLH
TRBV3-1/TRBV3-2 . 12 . ASSQTSGAETQY
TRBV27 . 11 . ASKDNRVDGYT
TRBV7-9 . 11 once ASESGLSYEQY
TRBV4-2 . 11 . ASSQTENTEAF
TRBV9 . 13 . ASSVASESYNEQF
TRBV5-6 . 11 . ASSLAGGDEQY
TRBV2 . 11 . ASSKRGSYEQY
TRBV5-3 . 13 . ARSRHRDLNHEQY
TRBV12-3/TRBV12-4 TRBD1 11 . ASSLWDSDGYT